This TCR beta chain was identified during a study of T cells in Graves' hyperthyroidism and ophthalmopathy. Study in general: Upon initial diagnosis and before any treatment, peripheral blood was collected. Findings and caveats of the study: The majority of expanded thyroid clonotypes above 0.001 also appeared in blood. Ophthalmopathy, as predicted by the model, came a median roughly 6.3 months after the prediction.

Recently diagnosed hyperthyroidism of less than 2 months' duration affected patients aged 18 to 65. The sample holds many counts of this clonotype. Its antigen is as yet unknown. The CDR3 regions of TCR beta were amplified from RNA transcripts. HTBI primers were used for first-round RT-PCR of the TCR CDR3. Via MiXCR, TCRdb re-called the multiplex PCR reads, giving one row per CDR3 protein. This sample has about 680,000 distinct CDR3 sequences, with about 35% found just once. The origin of this receptor is a woman in her 40s with Graves' hyperthyroidism. Sequences were obtained from blood.

For the CDR3, the DNA is TGTGCCAGCGGGACAGGGGCGAACTATGGCTACACCTTC. This codes for CASGTGANYGYTF. The chain employs TRBV13 and TRBJ1-2, with 10 bases lining up with TRBD1. Germline V gives CDR1 PRHDT, CDR2 FYEKMQ (reference sequence). Losses at the gene ends were 8 bases for V and 2 bases for J; bases not matched to a gene: 2. The CDR3 is made up of 13 amino acids.